This record covers a single TCR beta chain. Its antigen is unidentified. These data are taken from a study of T cells in Graves' hyperthyroidism and ophthalmopathy. Points from the study as a whole: In the blood, most expanded thyroid clonotypes above 0.001 appeared as well.

The CDR3 regions of TCR beta were amplified from RNA transcripts. The HTBI primer set drove a first-round RT-PCR of the TCR CDR3. TCRdb analysed the multiplex PCR reads with MiXCR anew, one entry per CDR3 protein. The repertoire holds 490,000 or so distinct CDR3 sequences, with roughly 16% as singletons. CDR1 is SEHNR and CDR2 is FQNEAQ in the germline V gene (reference sequence). This CDR3 has 15 residues. V trimming: 5 bases; J trimming: 6 bases; junction bases outside the gene matches: 9. In the ophthalmopathy cohort, Clinical Activity Score was at least 3, NOSPECS grade at least 4, and duration under 3 months. Extraction of PBMCs used roughly 10 ml of fresh peripheral blood.

This rearrangement joins TRBV7-9 to TRBJ1-2; 10 nucleotides line up with TRBD1. The sample was blood. This TCR was recovered from a woman in her 30s with Graves' ophthalmopathy. As DNA, the CDR3 is TGTGCCAGCAGCCCATCCGGGACAGGGGCGGATGGCTACACCTTC. Protein sequence: CASSPSGTGADGYTF.